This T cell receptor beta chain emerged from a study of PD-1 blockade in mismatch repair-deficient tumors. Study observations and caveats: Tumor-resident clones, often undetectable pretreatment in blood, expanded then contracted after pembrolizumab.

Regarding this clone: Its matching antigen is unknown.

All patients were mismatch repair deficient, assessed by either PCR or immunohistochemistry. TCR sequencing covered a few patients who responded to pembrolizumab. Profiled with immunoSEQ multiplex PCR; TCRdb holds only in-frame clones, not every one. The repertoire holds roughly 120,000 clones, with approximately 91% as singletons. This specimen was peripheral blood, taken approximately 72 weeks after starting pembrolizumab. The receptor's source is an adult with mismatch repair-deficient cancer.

The CDR3 reads CASSEHPGGGLAEAFF. The CDR3 DNA reads TGTGCCAGCAGCGAGCATCCGGGAGGAGGGCTTGCTGAAGCTTTCTTT. The chain combines TRBV9 with TRBJ1-1; D is undetermined. Germline V lookup: CDR1 SGDLS, CDR2 YYNGEE. The length of the CDR3 is 16 residues. V shed 3 bases and J shed 6 bases, with 21 bases lying between them.